This T cell receptor beta chain was retrieved from a study of cytomegalovirus exposure and HLA in healthy donors. Whole-study context: An early data release held approximately 85 million unique TCRs from HLA-typed donors.

Study-wide results and limits: A list of approximately 160 TCR beta chains associated with cytomegalovirus was given.

The PCR used 60 Vbeta and 13 Jbeta primers. Repertoires were generated with immunoSEQ multiplex PCR, while TCRdb's copy carries only in-frame clones and drops some. The table shows 70,000 to 95,000 clones, with around 80% occurring only once. The sample holds a few counts of this clone. The antigen remains unidentified. Donors likely had unrecorded immune exposures despite being nominally healthy when sampled. The V gene lost 4 bases and the J gene lost 9 bases, with 13 bases spanning the gap. CDR1 MNHEY and CDR2 SVGAGI come from the germline V gene. This CDR3 contains 13 residues. The chain joins TRBV6-5 to TRBJ1-5, with D unresolved. The sequenced material came from PBMCs. The TCR was taken from a human donor in good health. The CDR3 sequence is CASSLDTEGPQHF. CDR3 coding DNA: TGTGCCAGCAGTTTAGACACGGAAGGGCCCCAGCATTTT.